A single sample is the source of the 20 T cell receptor beta chains below, sequenced in a study of control samples from healthy donors and cancer patients (dated by TCRdb to 2019 to 2021). The method behind the library was the immunoSEQ multiplex PCR assay. Imported from immuneACCESS, the table was reduced by TCRdb to in-frame sequences with V and J called. These copies leave out some clones; in studies compared against another copy, an unresolved V gene accounts for under half, and the cause of the remainder is not known. Within this sample are approximately 70,000 clones, with approximately 88% of them counted one time only. The ten most abundant clones make up about 14% of the sample. The sample taken for sequencing was blood. The receptors shown here come from a man aged 50-59 years in good health.

This clone was observed once. The chain links TRBV4-3 to TRBJ1-2, with 9 bases fitting TRBD1. The CDR3 is 16 amino acids. The trim removed 0 bases at V and 7 bases at J, leaving 9 bases unmatched. Germline assignment: CDR1 LGHNA and CDR2 YSLEER. Here the CDR3 reads CASSQDRIGTGIGYTF. The CDR3 DNA reads TGCGCCAGCAGCCAAGATCGGATTGGGACAGGGATTGGCTACACCTTC.

The chain carries TRBV20-1 and TRBJ2-1; 10 bases are shared with TRBD2. Per the germline V gene, CDR1 is DFQATT and CDR2 is SNEGSKA (reference sequence). There are 16 residues in the CDR3. V was clipped by 3 bases and J by 3 bases; unmatched bases: 8. The CDR3 is CSASPTRLAGYNEQFF. CDR3 nucleotides: TGCAGTGCTAGTCCTACCCGACTAGCGGGCTACAATGAGCAGTTCTTC.

The V call is TRBV7-2, the J call TRBJ1-1, with a possible D match to TRBD1 (5 bases). V was pared by 5 bases and J by 4 bases, with 11 bases between. Per germline, CDR1 SGHTA and CDR2 FQGNSA. This CDR3 comprises 13 residues. CDR3 amino acids: CASSPGTVTEAFF. The DNA of the CDR3 is TGTGCCAGCAGCCCCGGGACGGTCACTGAAGCTTTCTTT. Full variable domain (outside the CDR3, taken from reference TRBV7-2 and TRBJ1-1): GAGVSQSPSNKVTEKGKDVELRCDPISGHTALYWYRQSLGQGLEFLIYFQGNSAPDKSGLPSDRFSAERTGGSVSTLTIQRTQQEDSAVYLCASSPGTVTEAFFGQGTRLTVV.

This clone was seen more than once but under ten times. The chain recombines TRBV29-1 with TRBJ1-6; 7 bases agree with TRBD1. The J segment lost 10 bases and the V segment lost 7 bases, leaving 7 bases of the junction unmatched. The CDR3 totals 12 residues. CDR1 is SQVTM and CDR2 is ANQGSEA in the germline V gene. In DNA, the CDR3 is TGCAGCGCAGGGACAGCGGGCTCACCCCTCCACTTT. Protein product: CSAGTAGSPLHF.

V and J are TRBV29-1 and TRBJ1-1; the D gene is possibly TRBD1 (5 bases). CDR3 length: 13 amino acids. From germline, CDR1 is SQVTM and CDR2 ANQGSEA. V was cut by 6 bases and J by 6 bases, with 17 bases left in between. CDR3 nucleotides: TGCAGCGTCGGGACGGGGAACTACGCTGAAGCTTTCTTT. Protein sequence: CSVGTGNYAEAFF.

As for this clone: The identical CDR3 is also encoded by other nucleotide sequences in the sample. The genes are TRBV6-1 and TRBJ2-7; D unclear. V lost 3 bases and J lost 1, with 7 bases in between. The CDR3 consists of 13 residues. Germline CDR1 and CDR2: MNHNS and SASEGT. The CDR3 is CASSDRSSYEQYF. In nucleotides, the CDR3 is TGTGCCAGCAGTGACAGGTCATCCTACGAGCAGTACTTC.

The chain recombines TRBV5-6 with TRBJ1-5; TRBD1 matches 7 bases. This CDR3 has 15 residues. J lost 3 bases, V lost 4 bases, and 7 bases had no gene match. CDR1 SGHDT and CDR2 YYEEEE come from the germline V gene. The CDR3 sequence: CASSINRGLNQPQHF. CDR3 coding DNA: TGTGCCAGCAGCATCAACAGGGGACTCAATCAGCCCCAGCATTTT. The full variable domain, its missing parts supplied by reference TRBV5-6 and TRBJ1-5, is DAGVTQSPTHLIKTRGQQVTLRCSPKSGHDTVSWYQQALGQGPQFIFQYYEEEERQRGNFPDRFSGHQFPNYSSELNVNALLLGDSALYLCASSINRGLNQPQHFGDGTRLSIL.

The table lists this clone with a count of one. V usage is TRBV4-3 and J usage is TRBJ2-3; 11 nucleotides match TRBD2. The CDR3 loop spans 17 amino acids. The germline V gene encodes CDR1 LGHNA and CDR2 YSLEER. The V and J ends lost 0 bases and 2 bases, in that order; junction bases with no gene match: 4. The CDR3 sequence: CASSQDSSGRTTDTQYF. CDR3 DNA: TGCGCCAGCAGCCAAGACTCTAGCGGGAGGACCACAGATACGCAGTATTTT.

The chain recombines TRBV7-2 with TRBJ2-2, with D possibly TRBD2 on 6 matching bases. Trimming took 6 bases from V and 0 from J, leaving 14 bases between them. Germline assignment: CDR1 SGHTA and CDR2 FQGNSA. The CDR3 runs 16 residues. The chain's CDR3 is CASSGFGRTNTGELFF. The CDR3 nucleotides are TGTGCCAGCAGTGGATTCGGGAGAACGAACACCGGGGAGCTGTTTTTT.

The rearrangement joins TRBV9 to TRBJ1-6; 7 nucleotides align to TRBD1. CDR1 and CDR2 from the germline V gene are SGDLS and YYNGEE. Germline trimming cut 0 bases from V and 9 bases from J; bases unmatched to any gene: 3. CDR3 length equals 14 residues. In DNA, the CDR3 is TGTGCCAGCAGCGTAGGGACAGGCTCTTCACCCCTCCACTTT. Protein sequence: CASSVGTGSSPLHF.

This chain uses TRBV19 with TRBJ1-5; maybe TRBD1 (6 bases). The CDR3 has 13 amino acids. CDR1 and CDR2 from the germline V gene are LNHDA and SQIVND (reference sequence). Deletions cut 3 bases from V and 7 bases from J, with 10 bases between. CDR3 sequence: CASSIGTLQPQHF. CDR3 bases: TGTGCCAGTAGTATTGGGACACTCCAGCCCCAGCATTTT.

V and J are TRBV19 and TRBJ2-7, with D possibly being TRBD2 (6 bases). V dropped 3 bases and J dropped 6 bases, with 18 bases sitting between them. Germline lookup yields CDR1 LNHDA and CDR2 SQIVND (reference sequence). The CDR3 runs 15 residues. Here the CDR3 reads CASSIFGGQAGEQYF. The CDR3 DNA reads TGTGCCAGTAGTATTTTTGGAGGGCAGGCGGGCGAGCAGTACTTC. The whole variable domain, remainder taken from reference TRBV19 and TRBJ2-7, is DGGITQSPKYLFRKEGQNVTLSCEQNLNHDAMYWYRQDPGQGLRLIYYSQIVNDFQKGDIAEGYSVSREKKESFPLTVTSAQKNPTAFYLCASSIFGGQAGEQYFGPGTRLTVT.

The rearrangement joins TRBV2 to TRBJ1-3; no definite D call. Trimming pared 8 bases from V and 2 bases from J, leaving 13 bases between. The CDR3 runs to 14 residues. Germline V gene sequence: CDR1 SNHLY, CDR2 FYNNEI. The CDR3 protein is CASGQSRPGNTIYF. In nucleotides, the CDR3 is TGTGCCAGCGGGCAGAGCCGACCTGGAAACACCATATATTTT.

This sequence joins TRBV24-1 and TRBJ2-3; 11 nucleotides line up with TRBD1. CDR1 and CDR2 from the germline V gene are KGHDR and SFDVKD. V gave up 3 bases and J gave up 3 bases; unmatched junction bases: 7. The CDR3 runs 17 residues. The CDR3, as DNA: TGTGCCACCAGTGATGCTGGGACAGGGGGTTTAACAGATACGCAGTATTTT. As protein: CATSDAGTGGLTDTQYF.

This sequence joins TRBV28 and TRBJ2-5; TRBD2 might be the D (6 bases). Trimming shortened V by 7 bases and J by 0 bases, and 15 bases separated the two germline ends. Germline V gives CDR1 MDHEN, CDR2 SYDVKM. The CDR3 runs 15 residues. CDR3 in amino acids: CASTRRRGYQETQYF. The DNA of the CDR3 is TGTGCCAGCACCCGCCGACGGGGGTACCAAGAGACCCAGTACTTC.

This CDR3 reads CASSRGQGGLNEQYF. In DNA form, the CDR3 reads TGCGCCAGCAGCAGGGGACAGGGTGGGCTAAACGAGCAGTACTTC. This rearrangement joins TRBV5-1 to TRBJ2-7, with 9 bases identical to TRBD1. Germline CDR1 is SGHRS and CDR2 is YFSETQ. Trimming cost V 4 bases and J 5 bases; bases outside gene matches: 10. The CDR3 has 15 residues.

This clone is deemed medium-sized. CDR3 loop: CASSLERRVYF. As DNA, the CDR3 is TGTGCCAGCAGCTTAGAGAGACGGGTGTACTTC. The J gene is TRBJ2-7, the V gene TRBV7-8, with D unclear. V was pared by 1 base and J by 12 bases, with 10 bases between. CDR3 size: 11 residues. Germline V gene data show CDR1 as SGHVS and CDR2 as FQNEAQ.

This chain uses TRBV6-5 with TRBJ1-5, with D perhaps TRBD1 (5 bases). The CDR3 contains 15 residues. The V gene lost 6 bases and the J gene lost 1 base, with 13 bases spanning the gap. Per germline, CDR1 MNHEY and CDR2 SVGAGI. Here the CDR3 DNA reads TGTGCCAGCAGATCACACAGGTTAAGCAATCAGCCCCAGCATTTT. The encoded protein is CASRSHRLSNQPQHF.

The gene calls are TRBV6-5 and TRBJ2-3; either TRBD1 or TRBD2 may supply D (6 bases each). In germline, CDR1 is MNHEY, CDR2 SVGAGI. The CDR3 sequence is 15 residues long. V gave up 7 bases and J gave up 2 bases, with 16 bases separating them. CDR3 in DNA: TGTGCCAGCACCCCAAGGGGGGCCCTCACAGATACGCAGTATTTT. It encodes CASTPRGALTDTQYF.

This chain links TRBV7-8 with TRBJ1-2; D is unresolved. The CDR3 sequence is 15 residues long. Germline V gene data show CDR1 as SGHVS and CDR2 as FQNEAQ. The ends were cut back, 0 bases at V and 6 bases at J, with 14 bases in the middle. CDR3 loop: CASSLASSALDGYTF. In nucleotides, the CDR3 is TGTGCCAGCAGCTTAGCTTCCAGCGCCTTGGATGGCTACACCTTC.